The rows below give T cell receptor beta chains drawn from one sample of a study of cytotoxic CD8 clonotypes in ibrutinib-treated CLL. Only in-frame clones appear in the TCRdb table, and some are missing; sequencing was by immunoSEQ multiplex PCR. This sample has roughly 47,000 clones; about half occur once, and the top ten carry about 30%. The sample consisted of PBMCs, taken after 12 months of ibrutinib treatment. Source of these receptors: a human donor with chronic lymphocytic leukemia. Both conserved end residues are part of each CDR3. Each record gives: D gene, V gene, clone size, J gene, CDR3 protein, CDR3 DNA. D genes are given only for firm matches. Size is omitted from some rows. Given values are once, few, many or a class for expanded clones.

-,TRBV28,-,TRBJ2-7,CASSFPQGIYEQYF,TGTGCCAGCAGTTTCCCCCAGGGTATATACGAGCAGTACTTC
-,TRBV6-1,-,TRBJ2-6,CASSEALRGSTF,TGTGCCAGCAGTGAAGCTTTGAGGGGTTCGACTTTC
-,TRBV28,-,TRBJ1-5,CASSLPHQPQHF,TGTGCCAGCAGTTTACCGCACCAGCCCCAGCATTTT
TRBD2,TRBV6-1,-,TRBJ2-7,CASTTSLAVTYEQYF,TGTGCCAGCACTACCTCACTAGCGGTAACCTACGAGCAGTACTTC
-,TRBV28,-,TRBJ2-6,CASSALQHSGANVLTF,TGTGCCAGCAGTGCGCTACAGCACTCTGGGGCCAACGTCCTGACTTTC
-,TRBV18,-,TRBJ1-5,CASSPSGGSNQPQHF,TGTGCCAGCTCACCATCTGGAGGAAGCAATCAGCCCCAGCATTTT
TRBD2,TRBV2,-,TRBJ2-3,CASVGREGFSDTQYF,TGTGCCAGCGTAGGGCGGGAGGGCTTCTCGGATACGCAGTATTTT
TRBD1,TRBV7-9,-,TRBJ2-7,CASSLRDRGQNEQYF,TGTGCCAGCAGCTTACGCGACAGGGGGCAAAACGAGCAGTACTTC
-,TRBV19,-,TRBJ1-1,CASSPTPQMNTEAFF,TGTGCCAGTAGTCCCACACCTCAGATGAACACTGAAGCTTTCTTT
-,TRBV4-1,once,TRBJ1-4,CASSPVGADEKLFF,TGCGCCAGCAGCCCTGTAGGAGCTGATGAAAAACTGTTTTTT
-,TRBV30,-,TRBJ1-1,CAWSGYYWVTEAFF,TGTGCCTGGAGTGGATACTATTGGGTCACTGAAGCTTTCTTT
-,TRBV2,few,TRBJ2-2,CASKPELSGELFF,TGTGCCAGCAAGCCGGAGCTGTCCGGGGAGCTGTTTTTT
-,TRBV28,-,TRBJ2-1,CASSLANYNEQFF,TGTGCCAGCAGTTTGGCTAACTACAATGAGCAGTTCTTC
-,TRBV28,-,TRBJ1-5,CASSHDRTLGQPQHF,TGTGCCAGCAGTCATGACAGGACCTTGGGTCAGCCCCAGCATTTT
TRBD2,TRBV29-1,-,TRBJ2-3,CSVAPSGSRRRADTQYF,TGCAGCGTGGCCCCCAGCGGGAGTAGGCGTAGAGCAGATACGCAGTATTTT
-,TRBV9,-,TRBJ2-3,CASSVGRGTDTQYF,TGTGCCAGCAGCGTAGGGCGGGGCACAGATACGCAGTATTTT
TRBD1,TRBV9,few,TRBJ1-2,CASKGAGGANYGYTF,TGTGCCAGCAAGGGGGCAGGCGGTGCTAACTATGGCTACACCTTC
TRBD1,TRBV29-1,-,TRBJ2-7,CSAATGYEQYF,TGCAGCGCCGCGACAGGGTACGAGCAGTACTTC
TRBD1,TRBV10-3,-,TRBJ2-7,CAISDRDRIYEQYF,TGTGCCATCAGTGACCGGGACAGGATATACGAGCAGTACTTC
-,TRBV7-3,once,TRBJ2-5,CASSLGPGETQYF,TGTGCCAGCAGCTTAGGGCCCGGGGAGACCCAGTACTTC
TRBD1,TRBV9,-,TRBJ2-5,CASSPGTGLQETQYF,TGTGCCAGCAGCCCCGGGACAGGGCTACAAGAGACCCAGTACTTC
TRBD1,TRBV9,few,TRBJ2-2,CASSPRQGEVTGELFF,TGTGCCAGCAGCCCCAGACAGGGGGAGGTTACCGGGGAGCTGTTTTTT
TRBD1,TRBV5-1,many,TRBJ1-6,CASSLGMEGQGSPLHF,TGCGCCAGCAGCTTGGGGATGGAAGGACAGGGTTCACCCCTCCACTTT
-,TRBV4-1,few,TRBJ2-2,CASSQAPSSGNGELFF,TGCGCCAGCAGCCAAGCCCCTTCCTCAGGGAACGGGGAGCTGTTTTTT
-,TRBV11-2,once,TRBJ2-1,CASSLVPNEQFF,TGTGCCAGCAGCTTAGTCCCTAATGAGCAGTTCTTC
TRBD2,TRBV27,few,TRBJ2-1,CASSLSLGAGGHSYNEQFF,TGTGCCAGCAGTTTATCCCTTGGGGCGGGAGGCCACTCCTACAATGAGCAGTTCTTC
-,TRBV7-2,-,TRBJ2-1,CASSSLLGRTNEQFF,TGTGCCAGCAGCTCTCTTTTGGGACGGACCAATGAGCAGTTCTTC
-,TRBV6-1,-,TRBJ1-5,CASSERDNQPQHF,TGTGCCAGCAGTGAACGGGATAATCAGCCCCAGCATTTT
-,TRBV6-4,-,TRBJ1-2,CASSRDLGNYGYTF,TGTGCCAGCAGTCGGGATCTCGGGAACTATGGCTACACCTTC
-,TRBV5-4,-,TRBJ2-6,CASSLGSGGPPAGANVLTF,TGTGCCAGCAGCTTGGGGTCCGGGGGGCCCCCCGCTGGGGCCAACGTCCTGACTTTC
-,TRBV2,few,TRBJ1-5,CASSEDRLSNQPQHF,TGTGCCAGCAGTGAAGACAGACTTAGCAATCAGCCCCAGCATTTT
-,TRBV5-1,few,TRBJ2-7,CASWTEPSYEQYF,TGCGCCAGTTGGACAGAACCTTCCTACGAGCAGTACTTC
-,TRBV6-1,-,TRBJ2-7,CASRLRDTFYEQYF,TGTGCCAGCAGACTACGGGACACGTTTTACGAGCAGTACTTC
-,TRBV7-2,few,TRBJ1-5,CASSAYRVDQPQHF,TGTGCCAGCAGCGCCTACAGGGTAGATCAGCCCCAGCATTTT
-,TRBV18,few,TRBJ2-5,CASSPQGQETQYF,TGTGCCAGCTCACCACAGGGACAAGAGACCCAGTACTTC
TRBD2,TRBV30,-,TRBJ2-3,CAWSVAGLARDTQYF,TGTGCCTGGAGTGTGGCCGGACTAGCGCGAGATACGCAGTATTTT
-,TRBV7-9,-,TRBJ1-2,CASSLVGGYGYTF,TGTGCCAGCAGCTTAGTTGGGGGCTATGGCTACACCTTC
-,TRBV7-9,-,TRBJ1-3,CATSLGRDTIYF,TGTGCCACCTCACTCGGCCGGGACACCATATATTTT
TRBD1,TRBV5-1,-,TRBJ2-2,CASSPGTAKNTGELFF,TGCGCCAGCAGCCCTGGGACAGCGAAAAACACCGGGGAGCTGTTTTTT
-,TRBV27,-,TRBJ1-4,CASSGGSVGEKLFF,TGTGCCAGCAGTGGCGGTTCAGTCGGTGAAAAACTGTTTTTT
-,TRBV19,-,TRBJ1-2,CASSSRVGYTF,TGTGCCAGTAGTAGTCGTGTTGGCTACACCTTC
-,TRBV7-7,-,TRBJ2-1,CASSAGTGRKGGSYNEQFF,TGTGCTAGCAGCGCGGGGACTGGACGAAAGGGGGGCTCCTACAATGAGCAGTTCTTC
-,TRBV29-1,-,TRBJ2-5,CSVVRTDHQETQYF,TGCAGCGTTGTGAGGACAGACCACCAAGAGACCCAGTACTTC
-,TRBV4-1,-,TRBJ1-5,CASSLTRGGYDQPQHF,TGCGCCAGCAGCCTTACTCGGGGGGGCTACGATCAGCCCCAGCATTTT
-,TRBV9,-,TRBJ2-7,CASSVARDYEQYF,TGTGCCAGCAGCGTAGCTAGAGACTACGAGCAGTACTTC
TRBD2,TRBV2,-,TRBJ2-1,CASSYRTSGLRDNEQFF,TGTGCCAGCAGTTACCGGACTAGCGGCCTGAGGGACAATGAGCAGTTCTTC
-,TRBV29-1,-,TRBJ1-4,CSVAPTGTNEKLFF,TGCAGCGTAGCCCCGACAGGCACTAATGAAAAACTGTTTTTT
-,TRBV19,-,TRBJ1-1,CASSSPQGYEAFF,TGTGCCAGTAGTTCCCCCCAGGGATACGAAGCTTTCTTT
-,TRBV19,-,TRBJ2-3,CASSSGVGSLTQYF,TGTGCCAGTAGTTCTGGAGTAGGTTCCCTTACGCAGTATTTT
-,TRBV28,-,TRBJ2-1,CASSRIGGGYNEQFF,TGTGCCAGCAGCCGAATAGGTGGCGGTTACAATGAGCAGTTCTTC
-,TRBV27,few,TRBJ2-7,CASSRDGGMTIGQYF,TGTGCCAGCAGTCGGGACGGGGGTATGACGATCGGGCAGTACTTC
-,TRBV23-1,few,TRBJ1-3,CAAHSGNTIYF,TGCGCCGCCCACTCTGGAAACACCATATATTTT
-,TRBV30,-,TRBJ1-5,CAWSTAGDQPQHF,TGTGCCTGGAGTACAGCAGGGGATCAGCCCCAGCATTTT
-,TRBV10-3,-,TRBJ1-4,CAISHEKVTNEKLFF,TGTGCCATCAGTCACGAAAAGGTGACTAATGAAAAACTGTTTTTT
-,TRBV10-3,-,TRBJ1-3,CAISESIRGFSGNTIYF,TGTGCCATCAGTGAGTCTATAAGGGGGTTCTCTGGAAACACCATATATTTT
TRBD1,TRBV30,once,TRBJ1-1,CACQTGRNTEAFF,TGTGCCTGCCAGACAGGGCGAAACACTGAAGCTTTCTTT
-,TRBV5-6,-,TRBJ1-6,CASSSIRASSPLHF,TGTGCCAGCAGCTCGATTAGGGCGAGTTCACCCCTCCACTTT
TRBD2,TRBV4-1,few,TRBJ2-1,CASSQGGRSYNEQFF,TGCGCCAGCAGCCAAGGCGGGAGGAGCTACAATGAGCAGTTCTTC
TRBD1,TRBV7-7,-,TRBJ2-7,CASSWDRGREQYF,TGTGCTAGCAGCTGGGACAGGGGGCGAGAGCAGTACTTC
-,TRBV11-3,-,TRBJ2-7,CASSLGGRLAYEQYF,TGTGCCAGCAGCTTAGGCGGCAGGCTCGCCTACGAGCAGTACTTC